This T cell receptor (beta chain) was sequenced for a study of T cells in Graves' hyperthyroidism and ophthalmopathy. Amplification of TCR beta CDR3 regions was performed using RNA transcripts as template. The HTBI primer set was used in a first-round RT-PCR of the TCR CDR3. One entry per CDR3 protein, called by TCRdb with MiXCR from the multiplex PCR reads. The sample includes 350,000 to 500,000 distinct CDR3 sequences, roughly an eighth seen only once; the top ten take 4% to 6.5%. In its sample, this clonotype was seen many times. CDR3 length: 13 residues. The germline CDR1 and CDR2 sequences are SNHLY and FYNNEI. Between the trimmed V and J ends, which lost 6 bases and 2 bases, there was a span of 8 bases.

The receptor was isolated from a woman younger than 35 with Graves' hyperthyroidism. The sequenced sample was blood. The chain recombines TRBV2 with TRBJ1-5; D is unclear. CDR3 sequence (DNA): TGTGCCAGCAGCGGGATAGGCAATCAGCCCCAGCATTTT. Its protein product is CASSGIGNQPQHF.